The rows below give T cell receptor beta chains drawn from one sample of a study of blood T cell repertoires in COVID-19. Using immunoSEQ multiplex PCR, the repertoire was profiled, and TCRdb retains in-frame clones only, with some absent. The sample shows around 15,000 clones, 70% to 90% of them seen only once. Sequences were obtained from peripheral blood. These receptors all stem from a man in his sixties or seventies in a cohort sampled during active COVID-19. CDR3s leave out the opening cysteine and the closing phenylalanine or tryptophan. The order of the fields is V gene, D gene, J gene, CDR3 protein. D genes are given only for firm matches.

v_call: TRBV12-3/TRBV12-4
d_call: NA
j_call: TRBJ1-1
cdr3_aa: ASSSVGGTEAF

v_call: TRBV2
d_call: NA
j_call: TRBJ2-3
cdr3_aa: ASRTGYGTDTQY

v_call: TRBV19
d_call: TRBD1
j_call: TRBJ2-6
cdr3_aa: ASSIGTGGPGANVLT

v_call: TRBV2
d_call: TRBD1
j_call: TRBJ2-1
cdr3_aa: ASSRTGGSYNEQF

v_call: TRBV7-3
d_call: TRBD1
j_call: TRBJ2-2
cdr3_aa: ASSLHGQGNTGELF

v_call: TRBV24-1
d_call: NA
j_call: TRBJ2-2
cdr3_aa: ATLGGSTGELF

v_call: TRBV9
d_call: NA
j_call: TRBJ2-7
cdr3_aa: ASSVGSPYEQY

v_call: TRBV3-1/TRBV3-2
d_call: TRBD2
j_call: TRBJ2-3
cdr3_aa: ASSQPRTSGTDTQY

v_call: TRBV28
d_call: TRBD2
j_call: TRBJ2-5
cdr3_aa: ASLGLAGIGKTQY

v_call: TRBV24-1
d_call: TRBD2
j_call: TRBJ2-2
cdr3_aa: ATSDPIAGGAGELF

v_call: TRBV3-1/TRBV3-2
d_call: TRBD2
j_call: TRBJ2-3
cdr3_aa: ASSQDRTSGFPDTQY

v_call: TRBV21-1
d_call: NA
j_call: TRBJ2-2
cdr3_aa: ASSKKRLPAGELF

v_call: TRBV7-6
d_call: TRBD2
j_call: TRBJ2-7
cdr3_aa: ASSSSGRAGYEQY

v_call: TRBV5-1
d_call: TRBD2
j_call: TRBJ2-3
cdr3_aa: ASSWSPGTSGGGTDTQY

v_call: TRBV7-6
d_call: TRBD1
j_call: TRBJ1-6
cdr3_aa: ASSSDRGNSPLH

v_call: TRBV28
d_call: NA
j_call: TRBJ1-2
cdr3_aa: ASSSTARRQYGYT

v_call: TRBV7-3
d_call: TRBD1
j_call: TRBJ1-6
cdr3_aa: ASSLGTGRNSPLH

v_call: TRBV6-5
d_call: NA
j_call: TRBJ1-3
cdr3_aa: ASTGGSGNTIY

v_call: TRBV5-1
d_call: TRBD2
j_call: TRBJ2-5
cdr3_aa: ASSLSGSWETQY